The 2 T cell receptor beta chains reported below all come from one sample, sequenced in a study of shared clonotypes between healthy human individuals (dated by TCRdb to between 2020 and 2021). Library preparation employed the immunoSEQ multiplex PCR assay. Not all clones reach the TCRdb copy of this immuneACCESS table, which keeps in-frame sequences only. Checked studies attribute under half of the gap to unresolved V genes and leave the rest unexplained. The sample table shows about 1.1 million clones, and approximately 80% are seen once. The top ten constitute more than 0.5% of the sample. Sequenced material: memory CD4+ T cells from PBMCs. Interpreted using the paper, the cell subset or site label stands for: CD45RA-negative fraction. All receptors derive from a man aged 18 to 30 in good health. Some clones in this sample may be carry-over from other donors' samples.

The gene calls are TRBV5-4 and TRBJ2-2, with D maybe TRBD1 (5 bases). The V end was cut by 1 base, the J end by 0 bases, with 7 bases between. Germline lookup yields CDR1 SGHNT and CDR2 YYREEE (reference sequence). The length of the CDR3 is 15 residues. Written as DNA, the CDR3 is TGTGCCAGCAGCTTGCGCAGGGCGAACACCGGGGAGCTGTTTTTT. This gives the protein CASSLRRANTGELFF.

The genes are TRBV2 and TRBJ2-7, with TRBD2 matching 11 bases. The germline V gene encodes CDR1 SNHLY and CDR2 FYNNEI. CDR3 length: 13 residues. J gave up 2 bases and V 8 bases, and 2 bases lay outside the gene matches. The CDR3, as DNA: TGTGCCAGCGGGACTAGCGGTACCTACGAGCAGTACTTC. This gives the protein CASGTSGTYEQYF.